The 32 T cell receptor beta chains below were found in one sample sequenced in a study of blood T cell repertoires in COVID-19. TCRdb's table, derived via immunoSEQ multiplex PCR, lists solely in-frame clones and lacks some. The table lists some 210,000 clones, about four fifths of them singletons. Sequencing was performed on peripheral blood. The receptors shown here come from a man between 50 and 59 years old with active or convalescent COVID-19.

The chain has TRBV29-1 and TRBJ1-6; 8 nucleotides match TRBD1. Germline V CDR1 and CDR2: SQVTM, ANQGSEA. The CDR3 consists of 12 residues. V lost 7 bases to trimming and J lost 10 bases; unmatched junction nucleotides: 6. The CDR3 DNA reads as TGCAGCGCGAAGACAGGGGAATCACCCCTCCACTTT. It translates to CSAKTGESPLHF.

The rearrangement joins TRBV28 to TRBJ2-5; 7 bases align to TRBD2. V lost 6 bases and J lost 5; bases outside the gene matches: 18. Germline CDR1 reads MDHEN; CDR2 reads SYDVKM. This CDR3 has 17 amino acids. CDR3 nucleotide sequence: TGTGCCAGCAGGTGGAGCCCTGGGACCCCCGGGGGGGAGACCCAGTACTTC. Translating gives CASRWSPGTPGGETQYF.

V usage is TRBV5-1 and J usage is TRBJ2-3, with 9 bases fitting TRBD1. This CDR3 is built from 15 residues. Germline CDR1 SGHRS, CDR2 YFSETQ. With V trimmed by 1 base and J by 2 bases, 2 bases remained unmatched. CDR3 bases: TGCGCCAGCAGCTTGTGGACAGGGGACACAGATACGCAGTATTTT. Residues: CASSLWTGDTDTQYF.

J is TRBJ1-4 and V is TRBV7-8; 7 bases agree with TRBD1. Germline V gene sequence: CDR1 SGHVS, CDR2 FQNEAQ. V lost 2 bases and J lost 12; bases outside the gene matches: 15. The CDR3 sequence is 16 residues long. This CDR3 is CASSLLPGTAPGELFF. The CDR3 region has the DNA TGTGCCAGCAGCTTACTCCCCGGGACAGCTCCGGGGGAACTGTTTTTT. Variable domain in full (rest from reference TRBV7-8 and TRBJ1-4): GAGVSQSPRYKVAKRGQDVALRCDPISGHVSLFWYQQALGQGPEFLTYFQNEAQLDKSGLPSDRFFAERPEGSVSTLKIQRTQQEDSAVYLCASSLLPGTAPGELFFGSGTQLSVL.

This clone was counted a few times. CDR3 region: CASSPAGETQYF. The CDR3 nucleotides are TGTGCCAGCTCACCGGCGGGAGAGACCCAGTACTTC. The genes are TRBV18 and TRBJ2-5; a weak D match, TRBD2 (5 bases). The CDR3 has 12 residues. Germline CDR1 and CDR2: KGHSH and LQKENI. V lost 3 bases and J 4 bases, leaving 6 bases between the germline ends. Looking up the rest from reference TRBV18 and TRBJ2-5 gives the full variable domain: NAGVMQNPRHLVRRRGQEARLRCSPMKGHSHVYWYRQLPEEGLKFMVYLQKENIIDESGMPKERFSAEFPKEGPSILRIQQVVRGDSAAYFCASSPAGETQYFGPGTRLLVL.

The J gene is TRBJ2-7, the V gene TRBV5-1; 7 nucleotides align to TRBD1. The CDR3 is made up of 14 amino acids. CDR1 is SGHRS and CDR2 is YFSETQ in the germline V gene. V lost 2 bases and J lost 4; bases outside the gene matches: 6. CDR3 region: CASSFEGAYYEQYF. CDR3 sequence (DNA): TGCGCCAGCAGCTTTGAGGGGGCCTATTACGAGCAGTACTTC.

The chain carries TRBV7-9 and TRBJ1-2, with TRBD1 matching over 9 bases. The V segment lost 4 bases and the J segment 1 base; nucleotides outside the gene matches: 16. CDR1 is SEHNR, CDR2 FQNEAQ, per germline (reference sequence). This CDR3 has 19 residues. The CDR3 spells CASSSGTGPTRLLNYGYTF. DNA for the CDR3: TGTGCCAGCAGCTCCGGGACAGGGCCAACTCGTCTACTTAACTATGGCTACACCTTC.

The rearrangement links TRBV6-5 to TRBJ1-3, with 8 positions matching TRBD1. The trim removed 7 bases at V and 2 bases at J, leaving 7 bases unmatched. CDR1 MNHEY and CDR2 SVGAGI come from the germline V gene. CDR3 length equals 15 residues. DNA for the CDR3: TGTGCCAGCATTCTACAGGGGGTCCCTGGAAACACCATATATTTT. It specifies CASILQGVPGNTIYF.

The chain is built from TRBV5-8 and TRBJ1-1; maybe TRBD1 (6 bases). Trimming took off 4 bases at V and 6 bases at J, with 10 bases between the two ends. This CDR3 comprises 12 residues. Germline CDR1 and CDR2: SGHTS and YDEGEE. CDR3 residues: CASSQGIAEAFF. The CDR3, as DNA: TGTGCCAGCAGCCAGGGGATAGCTGAAGCTTTCTTT.

This clone appeared a single time. The V call is TRBV5-6, the J call TRBJ2-5; TRBD1 agrees at 10 bases. V lost 4 bases to trimming and J lost 1 base; unmatched junction nucleotides: 7. CDR1 and CDR2 (germline): SGHDT, YYEEEE. This CDR3 is built from 16 residues. CDR3 nucleotide sequence: TGTGCCAGCAGCCTCGGGACAGGGGATTTCCAAGAGACCCAGTACTTC. Protein product: CASSLGTGDFQETQYF.

This clone was seen once. The V gene is TRBV27, the J gene TRBJ2-1; no clear D gene. The germline V gene has CDR1 MNHEY and CDR2 SMNVEV (reference sequence). The CDR3 covers 15 residues. V lost 3 bases and J lost 0, with 9 bases in between. The CDR3 loop is CASSFIASSYNEQFF. In DNA, the CDR3 is TGTGCCAGCAGTTTTATAGCCAGCTCCTACAATGAGCAGTTCTTC.

The chain recombines TRBV10-3 with TRBJ1-4; D may be TRBD1 (6 bases). This CDR3 comprises 13 residues. Germline loops: CDR1 ENHRY, CDR2 SYGVKD. V lost 6 bases, J lost 4 bases, and 9 bases lay in between. The DNA of the CDR3 is TGTGCCATCAGAGGACAGAATAATGAAAAACTGTTTTTT. This encodes CAIRGQNNEKLFF.

To note about this clone: The sample contains more than one DNA sequence encoding this CDR3. The chain carries TRBV7-2 and TRBJ1-1; possible D gene TRBD1, 6 bases. Germline CDR1 reads SGHTA; CDR2 reads FQGNSA. The CDR3 consists of 14 residues. V was cut by 5 bases and J by 1 base, with 11 bases left in between. CDR3 in amino acids: CASSLSTGNTEAFF. The CDR3 bases are TGTGCCAGCAGCCTTTCGACAGGGAACACTGAAGCTTTCTTT.

V and J are TRBV7-6 and TRBJ2-4; the D gene is possibly TRBD1 (6 bases). In germline, CDR1 is SGHVS, CDR2 FNYEAQ. The CDR3 contains 16 residues. V shed 3 bases and J shed 2 bases, with 14 bases lying between them. The chain's CDR3 is CASSLGLGATKNIQYF. CDR3 nucleotide sequence: TGTGCCAGCAGCTTGGGGCTGGGGGCAACCAAAAACATTCAGTACTTC. The full variable domain, with the rest looked up from reference TRBV7-6 and TRBJ2-4, is GAGVSQSPRYKVTKRGQDVALRCDPISGHVSLYWYRQALGQGPEFLTYFNYEAQQDKSGLPNDRFSAERPEGSISTLTIQRTEQRDSAMYRCASSLGLGATKNIQYFGAGTRLSVL.

V gene TRBV5-6 combines with J gene TRBJ2-1; 7 bases match TRBD1. CDR1 is SGHDT and CDR2 is YYEEEE in the germline V gene. V lost 4 bases and J lost 12; bases outside the gene matches: 16. CDR3 length equals 15 residues. CDR3 sequence: CASSHRGGYSIGQFF. CDR3 bases: TGTGCCAGCAGCCACAGGGGCGGCTATTCGATCGGGCAGTTCTTC.

The V gene is TRBV6-5, the J gene TRBJ1-2; 10 bases match TRBD1. V shed 6 bases, J shed 8 bases, and the junction held 6 bases outside the gene matches. The CDR3 length is 13 residues. Germline CDR1 reads MNHEY; CDR2 reads SVGAGI. Written as DNA, the CDR3 is TGTGCCAGCAGGGGACAGGGGCACCTCGGCTACACCTTC. Amino acid sequence: CASRGQGHLGYTF.

This chain uses TRBV6-5 with TRBJ1-2, with a weak D call TRBD1 (5 bases). The length of the CDR3 is 14 residues. Between the trimmed V and J ends, which lost 4 bases and 4 bases, there was a span of 13 bases. The germline gives CDR1 MNHEY, CDR2 SVGAGI. CDR3 loop: CASSFQGGLYGYTF. The CDR3 DNA sequence: TGTGCCAGCAGTTTCCAGGGAGGGCTCTATGGCTACACCTTC.

Notes on this clone: The same CDR3 can be traced to other DNA sequences in this sample. The rearrangement uses TRBV7-3 and TRBJ2-1; maybe TRBD1 (6 bases). Germline V gene lookup returns CDR1 SGHTA and CDR2 FQGTGA. Trimming shortened V by 4 bases and J by 2 bases, and 12 bases separated the two germline ends. The CDR3 sequence is 15 residues long. The CDR3 is CASSSLGGPYNEQFF. CDR3 coding DNA: TGTGCCAGCAGCTCCCTTGGGGGCCCCTACAATGAGCAGTTCTTC.

V and J are TRBV10-3 and TRBJ2-7; D might be TRBD1 (6 bases). Deletions cut 8 bases from V and 3 bases from J, with 8 bases between. The germline V gene has CDR1 ENHRY and CDR2 SYGVKD. CDR3 size: 11 residues. Here the CDR3 reads CAIGQSYEQYF. In nucleotides, the CDR3 is TGTGCCATCGGACAGAGCTACGAGCAGTACTTC.

The chain combines TRBV28 with TRBJ1-2, with TRBD1 matching over 8 bases. The germline V gene encodes CDR1 MDHEN and CDR2 SYDVKM. This CDR3 has 16 residues. With 1 base clipped from V and 2 bases from J, the junction kept 6 bases outside the gene matches. The CDR3 nucleotides are TGTGCCAGCAGTTTATTGGTGTCAGGGGGCAACTATGGCTACACCTTC. This translates into CASSLLVSGGNYGYTF.

The J gene is TRBJ1-4, the V gene TRBV4-1; D perhaps matches TRBD1 (5 bases). Trimming pared 0 bases from V and 2 bases from J, leaving 10 bases between. The germline V gene encodes CDR1 MGHRA and CDR2 YSYEKL. The CDR3 is 16 amino acids. CDR3: CASSQDQGWTNEKLFF. DNA of the CDR3: TGCGCCAGCAGCCAAGATCAGGGATGGACTAATGAAAAACTGTTTTTT.

This clone turned up a few times. CDR3 nucleotides: TGTGCCAGCAGTGAAATGGGGCGTAATAATGAAAAACTGTTTTTT. It is translated as CASSEMGRNNEKLFF. V and J are TRBV6-1 and TRBJ1-4, with TRBD1 as a possible D gene (5 bases). CDR1 and CDR2 (germline): MNHNS, SASEGT. Trimming removed 2 bases from V and 4 bases from J, with 11 bases in between. This CDR3 is built from 15 residues.

The chain carries TRBV28 and TRBJ2-4, with D possibly matching TRBD1 (5 bases). This CDR3 spans 15 amino acids. With 4 bases removed from V and 1 base from J, the gap between germline ends came to 11 bases. CDR1 and CDR2 (germline): MDHEN, SYDVKM. CDR3: CASSSRVSAKNIQYF. The DNA of the CDR3 is TGTGCCAGCAGTTCCAGGGTATCGGCCAAAAACATTCAGTACTTC. Together with reference TRBV28 and TRBJ2-4, the CDR3 gives the full variable domain: DVKVTQSSRYLVKRTGEKVFLECVQDMDHENMFWYRQDPGLGLRLIYFSYDVKMKEKGDIPEGYSVSREKKERFSLILESASTNQTSMYLCASSSRVSAKNIQYFGAGTRLSVL.

J is TRBJ2-3 and V is TRBV2, with TRBD1 matching over 9 bases. With 4 bases clipped from V and 3 bases from J, the junction kept 5 bases outside the gene matches. The CDR3 runs 15 residues. CDR1 and CDR2 from the germline V gene are SNHLY and FYNNEI. The CDR3: CASSVYRGRTDTQYF. CDR3 in DNA: TGTGCCAGCAGTGTTTACAGGGGGCGTACAGATACGCAGTATTTT.

This chain links TRBV30 with TRBJ1-6, with a possible D match to TRBD1 (5 bases). Germline-derived CDR1 and CDR2 are GTSNPN and SVGIG (reference sequence). Trimming shortened V by 4 bases and J by 8 bases, and 12 bases separated the two germline ends. CDR3 size: 13 residues. CDR3 region: CAWNGRADSPLHF. CDR3 nucleotide sequence: TGTGCCTGGAACGGCAGGGCGGATTCACCCCTCCACTTT.

The CDR3, as DNA: TGTGCCAGCAGCTTCCGCCAGGGGAACAATGAGCAGTTCTTC. Amino acids: CASSFRQGNNEQFF. This chain links TRBV7-2 with TRBJ2-1, with D possibly matching TRBD1 (6 bases). The CDR3 extends over 14 amino acids. CDR1 and CDR2 (germline): SGHTA, FQGNSA. Trimming cost V 3 bases and J 5 bases, with 11 bases left between them.

The chain couples TRBV27 to TRBJ2-1; D is perhaps TRBD1 (6 bases). This CDR3 contains 15 residues. V was cut by 3 bases and J by 4 bases, with 13 bases left in between. CDR1 is MNHEY and CDR2 is SMNVEV in the germline V gene (reference sequence). CDR3 amino acids: CASSLGTSFYNEQFF. The CDR3 bases are TGTGCCAGCAGTTTGGGGACATCCTTTTACAATGAGCAGTTCTTC.

This chain connects TRBV7-9 to TRBJ1-1; 8 nucleotides line up with TRBD1. CDR1 SEHNR and CDR2 FQNEAQ come from the germline V gene (reference sequence). The V gene end was trimmed by 1 base and the J gene end by 2 bases; junction bases not matched to a gene: 9. The CDR3 runs 17 residues. The CDR3 region is CASSLGDRRRSNTEAFF. DNA for the CDR3: TGTGCCAGCAGCTTAGGGGACAGGAGACGGAGTAACACTGAAGCTTTCTTT. The complete variable domain, with remaining parts taken from reference TRBV7-9 and TRBJ1-1, reads DTGVSQNPRHKITKRGQNVTFRCDPISEHNRLYWYRQTLGQGPEFLTYFQNEAQLEKSRLLSDRFSAERPKGSFSTLEIQRTEQGDSAMYLCASSLGDRRRSNTEAFFGQGTRLTVV.

This CDR3 is CASSPQTGASQETQYF. In DNA, the CDR3 is TGCGCCAGCAGCCCACAGACAGGCGCTTCTCAAGAGACCCAGTACTTC. The gene calls are TRBV4-1 and TRBJ2-5; possibly TRBD1 for D (6 bases). This CDR3 has 16 residues. V lost 4 bases, J lost 2 bases, and 17 bases lay in between. Germline V gives CDR1 MGHRA, CDR2 YSYEKL.

V gene TRBV18 combines with J gene TRBJ1-2; D may be TRBD1 (6 bases). Looked up from germline, CDR1 is KGHSH and CDR2 is LQKENI. Trimming pared 2 bases from V and 7 bases from J, leaving 8 bases between. The CDR3 loop spans 12 amino acids. The CDR3 nucleotides read TGTGCCAGCTCACCAGGGACAAGTGGCTACACCTTC. Protein sequence: CASSPGTSGYTF.

The gene calls are TRBV14 and TRBJ2-6; no definite D call. Trimming stripped 0 bases from V and 11 bases from J, with 5 bases between. The germline CDR1 and CDR2 sequences are SGHDN and FVKESK. The CDR3 contains 12 residues. The CDR3 sequence is CASSQDGHVLTF. CDR3 DNA sequence: TGTGCCAGCAGCCAAGATGGGCACGTCCTGACTTTC. The entire variable domain, with the rest obtained from reference TRBV14 and TRBJ2-6, is as follows: EAGVTQFPSHSVIEKGQTVTLRCDPISGHDNLYWYRRVMGKEIKFLLHFVKESKQDESGMPNNRFLAERTGGTYSTLKVQPAELEDSGVYFCASSQDGHVLTFGAGSRLTVL.

This chain joins TRBV3-1 (or the pseudogene TRBV3-2) and TRBJ1-1; D is perhaps TRBD1 (6 bases). Trimming pared 4 bases from V and 2 bases from J, leaving 11 bases between. The CDR3 has 14 residues. Germline CDR1 reads LGHDT; CDR2 reads YNNKEL (reference sequence). In nucleotides, the CDR3 is TGTGCCAGCAGCCCGCCACAGGGAAACACTGAAGCTTTCTTT. Protein: CASSPPQGNTEAFF.